A selection of T cell receptor beta chains follows, all from one sample in a study of blood T cell repertoires in COVID-19. The assay was immunoSEQ multiplex PCR, and TCRdb's table has in-frame clones only and misses some. This sample has 84,000 or so clones, with around four fifths found just once. Material for sequencing was peripheral blood. All receptors derive from a woman between 70 and 85 years old with active or convalescent COVID-19. The CDR3 runs from the conserved cysteine through the conserved F or W. Fields, in order: J gene, V gene, D gene, clone size, CDR3 DNA, CDR3 protein. D genes are given only for firm matches. Clone size is shown for a subset of rows, as once, few, many or a class of expanded clone.

TRBJ2-3 TRBV3-1/TRBV3-2 . once TGTGCCAGCAGCCAAGACCCTTCAGATACGCAGTATTTT CASSQDPSDTQYF
TRBJ1-5 TRBV6-5 . . TGTGCCAGCAGTTACCAGGGTGATCAGCCCCAGCATTTT CASSYQGDQPQHF
TRBJ2-1 TRBV4-1 TRBD2 . TGCGCCAGCAGCCAAACCCGGGGGGGAGGAATTAATGAGCAGTTCTTC CASSQTRGGGINEQFF
TRBJ2-1 TRBV4-3 TRBD1 . TGCGCCAGCAGCCAATTGGGACAGTTTCGTGAGCAGTTCTTC CASSQLGQFREQFF
TRBJ2-7 TRBV18 TRBD2 . TGTGCCAGCTCACCGGGGAGCGGGGGACTCTACGAGCAGTACTTC CASSPGSGGLYEQYF
TRBJ1-1 TRBV6-4 TRBD1 . TGTGCCAGCAGTGACGGGGAAGGGACAGGGCTCACTGAAGCTTTCTTT CASSDGEGTGLTEAFF
TRBJ2-1 TRBV29-1 . . TGCAGCGTTGATGGTCAGGGCGGGGATGAGCAGTTCTTC CSVDGQGGDEQFF
TRBJ2-3 TRBV19 TRBD2 few TGTGCCAGTAGTATCGAGACTAGCGGGGGATATACTTCCACAGATACGCAGTATTTT CASSIETSGGYTSTDTQYF
TRBJ1-1 TRBV19 . . TGTGCCAGTAGTGCCACCAGGGTGAACACTGAAGCTTTCTTT CASSATRVNTEAFF
TRBJ2-5 TRBV5-1 TRBD1 . TGCGCCAGCAGCTTCGGGACAGGGGAAGAGACCCAGTACTTC CASSFGTGEETQYF
TRBJ1-2 TRBV6-2/TRBV6-3 . . TGTGCCAGCAGTTCGTCCCTCTATGGCTACACCTTC CASSSSLYGYTF
TRBJ2-1 TRBV5-4 TRBD2 . TGTGCCAGCAAGGTAGCGGGGGCCCCAAATGAGCAGTTCTTC CASKVAGAPNEQFF
TRBJ1-4 TRBV7-2 . . TGTGCCAGCAGCTCCGGCCAGGGGATGGGAAAACTGTTTTTT CASSSGQGMGKLFF
TRBJ1-2 TRBV11-2 TRBD1 . TGTGCCAGCAGCTTACGGACAGGACAGGGAAACTATGGCTACACCTTC CASSLRTGQGNYGYTF
TRBJ2-5 TRBV7-9 TRBD1 . TGTGCCAGCGCGAAACAGGGGGACCCAACAAAAACGAAGACCCAGTACTTC CASAKQGDPTKTKTQYF
TRBJ2-1 TRBV6-5 TRBD1 . TGTGCCAGCAGTTACACAGGGGTTGATGAGCAGTTCTTC CASSYTGVDEQFF
TRBJ1-2 TRBV5-4 . once TGTGCCAGCAGCTTGGGACAGGAAACTAACTATGGCTACACCTTC CASSLGQETNYGYTF
TRBJ1-5 TRBV11-2 . . TGTGCCAGCAGCTTTGACCCCGGGCAGCCCCAGCATTTT CASSFDPGQPQHF
TRBJ1-3 TRBV5-6 . once TGTGCCAGCAGCGGGGGTTTTTCGGGGGACACCATATATTTT CASSGGFSGDTIYF
TRBJ1-1 TRBV19 TRBD1 . TGTGCCAGTAGTTCCAGGGGGATGAACACTGAAGCTTTCTTT CASSSRGMNTEAFF
TRBJ2-3 TRBV5-1 TRBD1 . TGCGCCAGCAGAATTACAGGGGGCACAGATACGCAGTATTTT CASRITGGTDTQYF
TRBJ1-2 TRBV6-5 . . TGTGCCAGCAGCCGACCTACAGGGAGAGGCTACACCTTC CASSRPTGRGYTF
TRBJ1-2 TRBV5-1 . once TGCGCCAGCAGCTTGGAAGGGACAAGGCCTGGAGGCTACACCTTC CASSLEGTRPGGYTF
TRBJ2-7 TRBV19 TRBD1 . TGTGCCAGTAGTACCCAGGGGGTGGGGTCCTACGAGCAGTACTTC CASSTQGVGSYEQYF